This T cell receptor beta chain appears in the sequencing data of a study of T cell responses to AZD1222 COVID-19 vaccine. Regarding the study as a whole: In a largely white British group with more females than males, clonal diversity was possibly underestimated. As reported, nearly half of all spike-specific TCRs target variant regions that are unmutated. Regions 160-218 and 743-854 held dominance among vaccine-associated CD4 TCRs, which spanned spike.

Here immunoSEQ multiplex PCR was the method, and the copy in TCRdb shows in-frame clones only, minus some. The sample holds about 120,000 clones, approximately 85% seen once. This clone was recorded once. The antigen is unknown. The sequences come from peripheral blood, collected on day 0 of AZD1222 vaccination. The receptor comes from an adult in good health.

This chain's CDR3 is CASSTAQRGTDTQYF. CDR3 sequence (DNA): TGTGCCAGCAGTACTGCGCAGCGGGGCACAGATACGCAGTATTTT. V is TRBV27 and J is TRBJ2-3; D is perhaps TRBD2 (6 bases). Trimming took 5 bases from V and 1 from J, leaving 13 bases between them. Per the germline V gene, CDR1 is MNHEY and CDR2 is SMNVEV (reference sequence). The CDR3 sequence is 15 residues long.